This is a list of T cell receptor beta chains from one sample in a study of T cells in localized non-small cell lung cancer. Libraries were prepared by immunoSEQ multiplex PCR; TCRdb keeps only in-frame clonotypes and omits some of them. The sample holds under 55,000 clones, around 81% seen once. The sample in question was PBMCs, obtained before any cancer treatment. The receptor source for this set is a woman aged 35 to 70 with stage II lung adenocarcinoma. Each CDR3 is given with its conserved first and last residue. The order of the fields is clone size, CDR3 length, J gene, V gene, D gene, CDR3 DNA, CDR3 protein. D genes are given only for firm matches. Rows may omit the clone size; those that give it use once, few, many or a size class.

clone_size: few
cdr3_length: 14
j_call: TRBJ1-2
v_call: TRBV4-1
d_call: TRBD1
cdr3_nt: TGCGCCAGCAAGGGGGACAGAAACTTCTATGGCTACACCTTC
cdr3_aa: CASKGDRNFYGYTF

clone_size: -
cdr3_length: 15
j_call: TRBJ2-1
v_call: TRBV5-6
d_call: TRBD2
cdr3_nt: TGTGCCAGCAGCCTGGGACTAGCTTCCTACAATGAGCAGTTCTTC
cdr3_aa: CASSLGLASYNEQFF

clone_size: few
cdr3_length: 14
j_call: TRBJ2-7
v_call: TRBV4-1
d_call: TRBD1
cdr3_nt: TGCGCCAGCAGCCAAGCTCAGGGGGCCTACGAGCAGTACTTC
cdr3_aa: CASSQAQGAYEQYF

clone_size: -
cdr3_length: 15
j_call: TRBJ1-2
v_call: TRBV19
d_call: TRBD1
cdr3_nt: TGTGCCAGTAGTCTCAACACAGGGGGCGACTCTGGCTACACCTTC
cdr3_aa: CASSLNTGGDSGYTF

clone_size: -
cdr3_length: 14
j_call: TRBJ2-2
v_call: TRBV19
d_call: TRBD1
cdr3_nt: TGTGCCAGCACGACAGGGTCTAACACCGGGGAGCTGTTTTTT
cdr3_aa: CASTTGSNTGELFF

clone_size: -
cdr3_length: 14
j_call: TRBJ1-1
v_call: TRBV4-1
d_call: -
cdr3_nt: TGCGCCAGCAGCCAAGAGCTCATGAACACTGAAGCTTTCTTT
cdr3_aa: CASSQELMNTEAFF

clone_size: -
cdr3_length: 15
j_call: TRBJ2-7
v_call: TRBV5-4
d_call: -
cdr3_nt: TGTGCCAGCAGCTCTACATCTTTGGGCTCCTACGAGCAGTACTTC
cdr3_aa: CASSSTSLGSYEQYF

clone_size: -
cdr3_length: 13
j_call: TRBJ2-7
v_call: TRBV7-9
d_call: -
cdr3_nt: TGTGCCAGCAGCTTAAGAGAGTGGGCCGAGCAGTACTTC
cdr3_aa: CASSLREWAEQYF

clone_size: -
cdr3_length: 13
j_call: TRBJ1-1
v_call: TRBV6-5
d_call: -
cdr3_nt: TGTGCCAGCAGTTACCAATACAGGGAGAAAGCTTTCTTT
cdr3_aa: CASSYQYREKAFF

clone_size: -
cdr3_length: 13
j_call: TRBJ1-1
v_call: TRBV2
d_call: -
cdr3_nt: TGTGCCAGCAGTGACGGGATGAACACTGAAGCTTTCTTT
cdr3_aa: CASSDGMNTEAFF

clone_size: -
cdr3_length: 11
j_call: TRBJ2-3
v_call: TRBV20-1
d_call: -
cdr3_nt: TGCAGTGCTACTCCCACAGATACGCAGTATTTT
cdr3_aa: CSATPTDTQYF

clone_size: -
cdr3_length: 13
j_call: TRBJ1-1
v_call: TRBV27
d_call: -
cdr3_nt: TGTGCCAGCAGTTTCTACGGGAACACTGAAGCTTTCTTT
cdr3_aa: CASSFYGNTEAFF

clone_size: few
cdr3_length: 16
j_call: TRBJ1-1
v_call: TRBV28
d_call: TRBD1
cdr3_nt: TGTGCCAGCAGTCCCGGACAGGGGGACTCGAACACTGAAGCTTTCTTT
cdr3_aa: CASSPGQGDSNTEAFF

clone_size: -
cdr3_length: 15
j_call: TRBJ2-3
v_call: TRBV7-2
d_call: TRBD2
cdr3_nt: TGTGCCAGCAGCTTAGCAAGCGGGGGCACAGATACGCAGTATTTT
cdr3_aa: CASSLASGGTDTQYF

clone_size: -
cdr3_length: 16
j_call: TRBJ1-3
v_call: TRBV7-9
d_call: -
cdr3_nt: TGTGCCAGCAGCTTACGTGGAGGGGCTGTCGGAAACACCATATATTTT
cdr3_aa: CASSLRGGAVGNTIYF

clone_size: -
cdr3_length: 15
j_call: TRBJ2-2
v_call: TRBV2
d_call: -
cdr3_nt: TGTGCCAGCAGTGAAACGGGGATGAACACCGGGGAGCTGTTTTTT
cdr3_aa: CASSETGMNTGELFF

clone_size: -
cdr3_length: 13
j_call: TRBJ1-2
v_call: TRBV2
d_call: TRBD1
cdr3_nt: TGTGCCAGCAGTCAGACAGGGGTCTATGGCTACACCTTC
cdr3_aa: CASSQTGVYGYTF

clone_size: -
cdr3_length: 14
j_call: TRBJ1-2
v_call: TRBV28
d_call: -
cdr3_nt: TGTGCCAGCAGTTTCGGGACCGCACCGAAAGGCTACACCTTC
cdr3_aa: CASSFGTAPKGYTF

clone_size: -
cdr3_length: 13
j_call: TRBJ2-5
v_call: TRBV11-3
d_call: -
cdr3_nt: TGTGCCAGCAGTTTCGACCCCCTGAAGACCCAGTACTTC
cdr3_aa: CASSFDPLKTQYF

clone_size: -
cdr3_length: 14
j_call: TRBJ2-5
v_call: TRBV4-1
d_call: TRBD1
cdr3_nt: TGCGCCAGCAGCCAAACAGGGGGCGGGGAGACCCAGTACTTC
cdr3_aa: CASSQTGGGETQYF

clone_size: -
cdr3_length: 17
j_call: TRBJ1-1
v_call: TRBV5-5
d_call: -
cdr3_nt: TGTGCCAGCAGCTTTAAAATGACCCCCTCGCAGGACACTGAAGCTTTCTTT
cdr3_aa: CASSFKMTPSQDTEAFF

clone_size: -
cdr3_length: 22
j_call: TRBJ2-1
v_call: TRBV27
d_call: TRBD2
cdr3_nt: TGTGCCAGCAGTAGCCGGGATGGGATGGGACTAGCGGGGCTAAGCTCCTACAATGAGCAGTTCTTC
cdr3_aa: CASSSRDGMGLAGLSSYNEQFF

clone_size: -
cdr3_length: 12
j_call: TRBJ1-5
v_call: TRBV7-9
d_call: -
cdr3_nt: TGTGCCAGCAGCTTGCAAAATCAGCCCCAGCATTTT
cdr3_aa: CASSLQNQPQHF

clone_size: -
cdr3_length: 14
j_call: TRBJ1-1
v_call: TRBV23-1
d_call: TRBD1
cdr3_nt: TGCGCCAGCAGTCACCCTTTACAGGGGACTGAAGCTTTCTTT
cdr3_aa: CASSHPLQGTEAFF

clone_size: once
cdr3_length: 15
j_call: TRBJ2-3
v_call: TRBV30
d_call: -
cdr3_nt: TGTGCCTGGAGTGATGGACGGGGGAGCACAGATACGCAGTATTTT
cdr3_aa: CAWSDGRGSTDTQYF

clone_size: -
cdr3_length: 14
j_call: TRBJ2-1
v_call: TRBV6-1
d_call: TRBD1
cdr3_nt: TGTGCCAGCAGTTGGGACAGGGGGGCGAATGAGCAGTTCTTC
cdr3_aa: CASSWDRGANEQFF

clone_size: -
cdr3_length: 16
j_call: TRBJ2-3
v_call: TRBV11-2
d_call: TRBD2
cdr3_nt: TGTGCCAGCAGCTACCCAGCGGGGGCTAGCACAGATACGCAGTATTTT
cdr3_aa: CASSYPAGASTDTQYF

clone_size: -
cdr3_length: 17
j_call: TRBJ2-7
v_call: TRBV7-2
d_call: TRBD2
cdr3_nt: TGTGCCAGCAGCTCAAGGACTAGCGGGGCCTACTCCTACGAGCAGTACTTC
cdr3_aa: CASSSRTSGAYSYEQYF

clone_size: -
cdr3_length: 13
j_call: TRBJ1-1
v_call: TRBV6-5
d_call: -
cdr3_nt: TGTGCCAGCAGAGCGAAAAGGGCGACTGAAGCTTTCTTT
cdr3_aa: CASRAKRATEAFF

clone_size: -
cdr3_length: 13
j_call: TRBJ1-1
v_call: TRBV30
d_call: -
cdr3_nt: TGTGCCTGGAGTGTACTAAGCCGCACTGAAGCTTTCTTT
cdr3_aa: CAWSVLSRTEAFF

clone_size: -
cdr3_length: 13
j_call: TRBJ1-3
v_call: TRBV6-5
d_call: TRBD1
cdr3_nt: TGTGCCAGCGACAGGGACTCTGGAAACACCATATATTTT
cdr3_aa: CASDRDSGNTIYF

clone_size: -
cdr3_length: 18
j_call: TRBJ1-5
v_call: TRBV28
d_call: TRBD1
cdr3_nt: TGTGCCAGCAGAACTGGACAGGGAAAGGACGCGGGCAATCAGCCCCAGCATTTT
cdr3_aa: CASRTGQGKDAGNQPQHF

clone_size: -
cdr3_length: 13
j_call: TRBJ1-1
v_call: TRBV4-2
d_call: -
cdr3_nt: TGTGCCAGCAGCCTGGAGATAGGCACTGAAGCTTTCTTT
cdr3_aa: CASSLEIGTEAFF

clone_size: -
cdr3_length: 14
j_call: TRBJ1-1
v_call: TRBV19
d_call: TRBD1
cdr3_nt: TGTGCCAGTACCTTGACAGGGGAGGCCACTGAAGCTTTCTTT
cdr3_aa: CASTLTGEATEAFF

clone_size: once
cdr3_length: 12
j_call: TRBJ1-6
v_call: TRBV6-1
d_call: -
cdr3_nt: TGTGCCAGCAGTCTTCGTAATTCACCCCTCCACTTT
cdr3_aa: CASSLRNSPLHF

clone_size: -
cdr3_length: 12
j_call: TRBJ1-4
v_call: TRBV19
d_call: -
cdr3_nt: TGTGCCAGTAGTATAGAAAATGAAAAACTGTTTTTT
cdr3_aa: CASSIENEKLFF

clone_size: -
cdr3_length: 13
j_call: TRBJ1-1
v_call: TRBV27
d_call: TRBD1
cdr3_nt: TGTGCCAGCAGGATGACAGGGGGCACTGAAGCTTTCTTT
cdr3_aa: CASRMTGGTEAFF

clone_size: -
cdr3_length: 15
j_call: TRBJ1-4
v_call: TRBV27
d_call: -
cdr3_nt: TGTGCCAGCAGTTCCACAGCTGCAACTAATGAAAAACTGTTTTTT
cdr3_aa: CASSSTAATNEKLFF

clone_size: -
cdr3_length: 18
j_call: TRBJ1-4
v_call: TRBV30
d_call: TRBD1
cdr3_nt: TGTGCCTGGAGTGGAAGGACAGGGGGCTATTTAACTAATGAAAAACTGTTTTTT
cdr3_aa: CAWSGRTGGYLTNEKLFF

clone_size: few
cdr3_length: 12
j_call: TRBJ2-2
v_call: TRBV2
d_call: -
cdr3_nt: TGTGCCAGCGGCTCCGACACCGGGGAGCTGTTTTTT
cdr3_aa: CASGSDTGELFF

clone_size: -
cdr3_length: 14
j_call: TRBJ1-2
v_call: TRBV19
d_call: -
cdr3_nt: TGTGCCAGTAGTATTCTCGGGACCTCTTATGGCTACACCTTC
cdr3_aa: CASSILGTSYGYTF

clone_size: -
cdr3_length: 14
j_call: TRBJ2-7
v_call: TRBV6-6
d_call: TRBD1
cdr3_nt: TGTGCCAGCAGTTACGGGACAGGAAATCGTTATGAGTACTTC
cdr3_aa: CASSYGTGNRYEYF

clone_size: -
cdr3_length: 15
j_call: TRBJ1-1
v_call: TRBV5-5
d_call: -
cdr3_nt: TGTGCCAGCAGCTTTTACAGGGTGACGGGCACTGAAGCTTTCTTT
cdr3_aa: CASSFYRVTGTEAFF

clone_size: -
cdr3_length: 16
j_call: TRBJ1-4
v_call: TRBV4-3
d_call: TRBD1
cdr3_nt: TGCGCCAGCAGCCAGGATCTCAGGGGGCGCGGTGAAAAACTGTTTTTT
cdr3_aa: CASSQDLRGRGEKLFF

clone_size: -
cdr3_length: 13
j_call: TRBJ2-5
v_call: TRBV7-3
d_call: TRBD1
cdr3_nt: TGTGCCAGCAGCTCTGACAGGGGAGAGACCCAGTACTTC
cdr3_aa: CASSSDRGETQYF

clone_size: -
cdr3_length: 17
j_call: TRBJ2-1
v_call: TRBV15
d_call: TRBD2
cdr3_nt: TGTGCCACCAGCAGAGATCACGGGGGGGCCGAGTACAATGAGCAGTTCTTC
cdr3_aa: CATSRDHGGAEYNEQFF

clone_size: -
cdr3_length: 15
j_call: TRBJ1-1
v_call: TRBV5-1
d_call: -
cdr3_nt: TGCGCCAGCAGCCTTGGGGGACTCTCCAACACTGAAGCTTTCTTT
cdr3_aa: CASSLGGLSNTEAFF